This T cell receptor (beta chain) stems from a study of shared clonotypes between healthy human individuals. About this clone itself: What it binds is not known.

General observations from the study: Across subsets, estimated richness was generally greater for naive than for memory populations.

TCRdb's copy holds only in-frame clones and misses some; the assay was immunoSEQ multiplex PCR. The top ten hold about 1.8% of the sample, which has some 790,000 clones, approximately 77% seen once. The CDR3 is 15 residues long. V trimming: 6 bases; J trimming: 2 bases; junction bases outside the gene matches: 8. Germline CDR1 SNHLY, CDR2 FYNNEI. Healthy and HIV-negative, the adult donors had no recent acute infections or vaccinations. V and J are TRBV2 and TRBJ1-2; 8 bases map to TRBD1. The sequence came from a woman aged 25 to 39 in good health. Material: memory CD4+ T cells sorted from blood. Subset defined: CD45RA-negative fraction. CDR3 bases: TGTGCCAGCAGGGCGGACAGGGAAACGAACTATGGCTACACCTTC. Protein sequence: CASRADRETNYGYTF.